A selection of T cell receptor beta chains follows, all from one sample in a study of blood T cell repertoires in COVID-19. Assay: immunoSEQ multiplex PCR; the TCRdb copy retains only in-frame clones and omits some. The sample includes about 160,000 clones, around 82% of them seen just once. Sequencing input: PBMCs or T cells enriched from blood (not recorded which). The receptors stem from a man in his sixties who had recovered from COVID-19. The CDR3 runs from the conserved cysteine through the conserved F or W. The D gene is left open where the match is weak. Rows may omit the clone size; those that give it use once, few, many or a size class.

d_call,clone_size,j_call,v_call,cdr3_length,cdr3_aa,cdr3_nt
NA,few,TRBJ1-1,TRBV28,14,CASIEAAVNTEAFF,TGTGCCAGCATCGAAGCGGCCGTGAACACTGAAGCTTTCTTT
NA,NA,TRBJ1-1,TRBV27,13,CASRTALNTEAFF,TGTGCCAGCAGAACAGCCCTGAACACTGAAGCTTTCTTT
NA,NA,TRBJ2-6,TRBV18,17,CASSRDTGRGGANVLTF,TGTGCCAGCTCACGGGACACCGGTCGGGGTGGGGCCAACGTCCTGACTTTC
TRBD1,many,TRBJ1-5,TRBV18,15,CASSPPGQSNQPQHF,TGTGCCAGCTCACCACCGGGACAGAGCAATCAGCCCCAGCATTTT
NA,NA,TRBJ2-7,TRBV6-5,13,CASAPGVPYEQYF,TGTGCCAGTGCCCCCGGGGTGCCCTACGAGCAGTACTTC
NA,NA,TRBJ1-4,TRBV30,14,CAWSPGGGFEKLFF,TGTGCCTGGAGCCCGGGGGGAGGTTTTGAAAAACTGTTTTTT
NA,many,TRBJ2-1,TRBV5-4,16,CASSSGGGAIYNEQFF,TGTGCCAGCAGCTCCGGAGGGGGCGCCATCTACAATGAGCAGTTCTTC
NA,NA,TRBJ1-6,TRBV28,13,CASKGTYNSPLHF,TGTGCCAGCAAGGGGACCTATAATTCACCCCTCCACTTT
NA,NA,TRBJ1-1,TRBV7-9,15,CASSLARMVNTEAFF,TGTGCCAGCAGCTTAGCGAGGATGGTGAACACTGAAGCTTTCTTT
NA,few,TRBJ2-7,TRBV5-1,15,CASSWGGQSSYEQYF,TGCGCCAGCAGCTGGGGGGGGCAGAGCTCCTACGAGCAGTACTTC
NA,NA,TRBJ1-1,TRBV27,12,CASSQGPTEAFF,TGTGCCAGCAGTCAGGGGCCCACTGAAGCTTTCTTT
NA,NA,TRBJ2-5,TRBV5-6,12,CASSLLKETQYF,TGTGCCAGCAGCTTGTTAAAAGAGACCCAGTACTTC
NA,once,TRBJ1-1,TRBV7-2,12,CASSPQNTEAFF,TGTGCCAGCAGCCCACAGAACACTGAAGCTTTCTTT
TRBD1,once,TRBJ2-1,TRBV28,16,CASSLIPGTGGNEQFF,TGTGCCAGCAGTTTAATCCCCGGGACAGGAGGTAATGAGCAGTTCTTC
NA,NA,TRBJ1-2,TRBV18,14,CASSPTDPNYGYTF,TGTGCCAGCTCACCGACAGACCCTAACTATGGCTACACCTTC
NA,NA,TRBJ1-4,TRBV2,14,CASREWGANEKLFF,TGTGCCAGCAGGGAATGGGGCGCTAATGAAAAACTGTTTTTT
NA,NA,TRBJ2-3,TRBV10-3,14,CAIRTGTSTDTQYF,TGTGCCATCAGGACAGGGACTAGCACAGATACGCAGTATTTT
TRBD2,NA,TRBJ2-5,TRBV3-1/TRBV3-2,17,CASSQDGLAGGRETQYF,TGTGCCAGCAGCCAGGATGGACTAGCGGGGGGTAGGGAGACCCAGTACTTC
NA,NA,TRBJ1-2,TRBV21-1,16,CASSKSRQGFDYGYTF,TGTGCCAGCAGCAAATCTCGACAGGGATTCGACTATGGCTACACCTTC
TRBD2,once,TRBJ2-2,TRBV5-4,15,CASSSGTRNTGELFF,TGTGCCAGCAGCTCCGGGACTAGAAACACCGGGGAGCTGTTTTTT
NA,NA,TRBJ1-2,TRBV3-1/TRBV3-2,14,CASRPTLAEYGYTF,TGTGCCAGCAGACCTACCCTAGCAGAGTATGGCTACACCTTC
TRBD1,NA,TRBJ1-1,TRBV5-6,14,CASSFVGGHTEAFF,TGTGCCAGTTCTTTTGTAGGGGGCCACACTGAAGCTTTCTTT
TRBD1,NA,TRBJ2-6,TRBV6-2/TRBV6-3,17,CASSQTGDWSGANVLTF,TGTGCCAGCAGCCAGACAGGGGATTGGTCTGGGGCCAACGTCCTGACTTTC
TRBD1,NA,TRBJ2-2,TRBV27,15,CASSLMPTGSGELFF,TGTGCCAGCAGTTTAATGCCGACAGGGTCCGGGGAGCTGTTTTTT
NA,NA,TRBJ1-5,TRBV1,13,CTSSQALNQPQHF,TGCACCAGCAGCCAAGCCCTCAATCAGCCCCAGCATTTT
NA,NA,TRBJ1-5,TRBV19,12,CASSYGDQPQHF,TGTGCCAGTAGTTACGGGGATCAGCCCCAGCATTTT
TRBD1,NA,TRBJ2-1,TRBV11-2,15,CASSNRTQGGNEQFF,TGTGCCAGCAGCAATCGGACACAGGGGGGAAATGAGCAGTTCTTC
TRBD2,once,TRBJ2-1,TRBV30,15,CAWSALAGGHDEQFF,TGTGCCTGGAGTGCTCTAGCGGGGGGGCATGATGAGCAGTTCTTC
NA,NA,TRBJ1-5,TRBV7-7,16,CASSSVGSPWSQPQHF,TGTGCTAGCAGCTCTGTCGGATCGCCTTGGAGTCAGCCCCAGCATTTT
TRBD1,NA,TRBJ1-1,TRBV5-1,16,CASSKEGTGQNTEAFF,TGCGCCAGCAGCAAGGAGGGGACAGGCCAGAACACTGAAGCTTTCTTT
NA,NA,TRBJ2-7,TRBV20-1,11,CSATRGHEQYF,TGCAGTGCGACTCGAGGCCACGAGCAGTACTTC
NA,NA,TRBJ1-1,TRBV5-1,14,CASSLAGQNTEAFF,TGCGCCAGCAGCTTGGCCGGTCAGAACACTGAAGCTTTCTTT
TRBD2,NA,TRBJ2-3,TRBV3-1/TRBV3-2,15,CASSPGLAGADTQYF,TGTGCCAGCAGCCCGGGACTAGCGGGGGCAGATACGCAGTATTTT
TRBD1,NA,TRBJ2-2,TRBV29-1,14,CSVADRVNTGELFF,TGCAGCGTGGCGGACAGGGTGAACACCGGGGAGCTGTTTTTT
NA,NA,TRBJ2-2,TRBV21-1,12,CARTTGAGELFF,TGTGCCAGGACGACAGGGGCCGGGGAGCTGTTTTTT
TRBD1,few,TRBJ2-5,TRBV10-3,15,CAISELGQGQETQYF,TGTGCCATCAGTGAACTGGGACAGGGGCAAGAGACCCAGTACTTC
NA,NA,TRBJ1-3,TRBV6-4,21,CASSDPQSVPWGQEIGNTIYF,TGTGCCAGCAGTGACCCCCAGAGTGTGCCCTGGGGCCAGGAAATCGGAAACACCATATATTTT
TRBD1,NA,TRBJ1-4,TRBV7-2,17,CASSPDRVRATNEKLFF,TGTGCCAGCAGCCCAGACAGGGTACGGGCAACTAATGAAAAACTGTTTTTT
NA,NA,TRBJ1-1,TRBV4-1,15,CASSQDRDMNTEAFF,TGCGCCAGCAGCCAAGATCGGGACATGAACACTGAAGCTTTCTTT
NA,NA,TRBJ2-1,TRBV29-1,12,CSVVLAVNEQFF,TGCAGCGTTGTCCTAGCTGTCAATGAGCAGTTCTTC
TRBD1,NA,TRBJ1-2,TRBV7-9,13,CASSGTGGFGYTF,TGTGCCAGCAGTGGGACAGGGGGCTTTGGCTACACCTTC
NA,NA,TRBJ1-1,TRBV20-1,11,CSAGRREKAFF,TGCAGTGCTGGGCGGAGGGAGAAAGCTTTCTTT
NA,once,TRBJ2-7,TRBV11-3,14,CASSLNRPTYEQYF,TGTGCCAGCAGCTTAAACAGGCCTACCTACGAGCAGTACTTC
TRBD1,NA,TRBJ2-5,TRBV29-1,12,CSVGGRGETQYF,TGCAGCGTTGGGGGCAGGGGGGAGACCCAGTACTTC
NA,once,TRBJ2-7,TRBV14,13,CASSQDFASEQYF,TGTGCCAGCAGCCAAGATTTCGCGTCCGAGCAGTACTTC
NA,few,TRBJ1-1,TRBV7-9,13,CASSSSLNTEAFF,TGTGCCAGCAGCTCGTCTTTGAACACTGAAGCTTTCTTT
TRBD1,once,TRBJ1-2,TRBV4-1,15,CASSQVGQAYYGYTF,TGCGCCAGCAGCCAAGTGGGACAGGCTTACTATGGCTACACCTTC
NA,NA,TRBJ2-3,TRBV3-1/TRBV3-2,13,CASSQDSLRAQYF,TGTGCCAGCAGCCAAGATTCCCTCAGGGCGCAGTATTTT
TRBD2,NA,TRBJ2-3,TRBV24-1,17,CATSDRAGASGTDTQYF,TGTGCCACCAGTGACCGAGCGGGAGCTTCGGGCACAGATACGCAGTATTTT
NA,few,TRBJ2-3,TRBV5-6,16,CASSLAAPTGTDTQYF,TGTGCCAGCAGCTTGGCTGCGCCCACTGGCACAGATACGCAGTATTTT
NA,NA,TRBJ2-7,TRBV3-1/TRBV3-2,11,CASSQDQGQYF,TGTGCCAGCAGCCAAGATCAGGGGCAGTACTTC
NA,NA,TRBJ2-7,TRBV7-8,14,CASSLVRLTYEQYF,TGTGCCAGCAGCTTAGTGAGGCTAACCTACGAGCAGTACTTC
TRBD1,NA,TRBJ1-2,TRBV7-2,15,CASSLVGQGGNGYTF,TGTGCCAGCAGCTTAGTCGGACAGGGAGGAAATGGCTACACCTTC
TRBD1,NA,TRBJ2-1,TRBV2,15,CASRRTGTVYNEQFF,TGTGCCAGCAGACGTACCGGGACAGTTTACAATGAGCAGTTCTTC